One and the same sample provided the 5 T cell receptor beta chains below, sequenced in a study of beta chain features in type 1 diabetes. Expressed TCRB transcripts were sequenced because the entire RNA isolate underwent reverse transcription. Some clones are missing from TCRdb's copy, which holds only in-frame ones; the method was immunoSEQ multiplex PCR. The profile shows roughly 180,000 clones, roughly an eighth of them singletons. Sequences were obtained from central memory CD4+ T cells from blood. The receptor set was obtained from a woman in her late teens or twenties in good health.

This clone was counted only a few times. The CDR3 sequence is CASSQDQGQPQHF. CDR3 nucleotide sequence: TGCGCCAGCAGCCAAGATCAGGGCCAGCCCCAGCATTTT. The chain has TRBV4-3 and TRBJ1-5; D may be TRBD1 (5 bases). Germline V gene sequence: CDR1 LGHNA, CDR2 YSLEER. V lost 0 bases and J 7 bases, leaving 7 bases between the germline ends. The CDR3 has 13 amino acids.

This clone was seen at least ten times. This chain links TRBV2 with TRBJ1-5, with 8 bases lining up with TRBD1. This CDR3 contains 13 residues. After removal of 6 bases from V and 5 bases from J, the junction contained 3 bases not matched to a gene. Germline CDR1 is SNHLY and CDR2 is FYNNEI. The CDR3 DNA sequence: TGTGCCAGCAGCGGACAGGGACATCAGCCCCAGCATTTT. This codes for CASSGQGHQPQHF.

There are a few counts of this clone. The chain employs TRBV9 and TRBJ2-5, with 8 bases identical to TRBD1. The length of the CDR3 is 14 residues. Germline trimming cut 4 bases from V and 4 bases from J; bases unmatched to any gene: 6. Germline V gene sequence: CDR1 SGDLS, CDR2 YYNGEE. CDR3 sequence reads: CASSFPQGGETQYF. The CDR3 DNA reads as TGTGCCAGCAGCTTCCCACAGGGGGGAGAGACCCAGTACTTC. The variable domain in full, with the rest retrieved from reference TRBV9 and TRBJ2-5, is DSGVTQTPKHLITATGQRVTLRCSPRSGDLSVYWYQQSLDQGLQFLIQYYNGEERAKGNILERFSAQQFPDLHSELNLSSLELGDSALYFCASSFPQGGETQYFGPGTRLLVL.

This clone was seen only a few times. CDR3 region: CASSLAQFETQYF. The CDR3 coding sequence is TGTGCCAGCAGCTTAGCGCAGTTTGAGACCCAGTACTTC. V is TRBV7-9 and J is TRBJ2-5; no clear D. CDR3 size: 13 residues. Germline V gene sequence: CDR1 SEHNR, CDR2 FQNEAQ (reference sequence). V was clipped by 0 bases and J by 5 bases, with 7 bases between them.

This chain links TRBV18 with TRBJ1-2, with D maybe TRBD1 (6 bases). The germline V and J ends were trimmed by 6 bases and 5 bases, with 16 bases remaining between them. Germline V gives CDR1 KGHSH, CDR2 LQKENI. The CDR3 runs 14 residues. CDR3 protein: CASSLAGRGYGYTF. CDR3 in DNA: TGTGCCAGCTCCCTCGCAGGTAGGGGGTATGGCTACACCTTC.